These 27 T cell receptor beta chains originate from one sample sequenced in a study of identical twins. TCRdb re-called the 5' RACE reads with MiXCR, one entry per CDR3 protein. The data show more than 400,000 distinct CDR3 sequences, roughly 15% seen once. These data are also associated with another study on yellow fever vaccine responses in identical twins.

Sequenced material: CD4+ T cells sorted from blood. The receptors were sampled from a woman between 18 and 29 years old in good health.

This clonotype came up a few times. The missing conserved phenylalanine or tryptophan at the end of this CDR3 makes a read error likely. The DNA is left out, because the CDR3 cannot be placed on it with certainty; the CDR3 is given as TCRdb lists it. V and J are TRBV6-1 and TRBJ2-3; the table calls TRBD2, which could not be checked here. Germline V gives CDR1 MNHNS, CDR2 SASEGT. The CDR3 has 14 residues if both end residues are counted. This CDR3 reads CASSETSSGGNKGI.

This clonotype was counted only a few times. The chain employs TRBV7-9 and TRBJ1-4, with a weak D call TRBD1 (5 bases). This CDR3 comprises 16 residues. Germline CDR1 and CDR2: SEHNR and FQNEAQ (reference sequence). V lost 4 bases and J 2 bases, leaving 14 bases between the germline ends. The CDR3 coding sequence is TGTGCCAGCAGCTATGTTGGGGCTTCGACTAATGAAAAACTGTTTTTT. Its translation is CASSYVGASTNEKLFF.

DNA of the CDR3: TGTGCCAGCAGCGGGACTAGCCGGTGGGGCACAGATACGCAGTATTTT. It encodes CASSGTSRWGTDTQYF. The chain combines TRBV27 with TRBJ2-3; 9 nucleotides line up with TRBD2. V lost 6 bases, J lost 1 base, and 8 bases stayed unmatched. The germline CDR1 and CDR2 sequences are MNHEY and SMNVEV (reference sequence). The CDR3 extends over 16 amino acids.

This rearrangement joins TRBV20-1 to TRBJ1-5; D is unresolved. Trimming removed 3 bases from V and 0 bases from J, with 6 bases in between. The CDR3 length is 13 residues. Per the germline V gene, CDR1 is DFQATT and CDR2 is SNEGSKA (reference sequence). The CDR3 region has the DNA TGCAGTGCTAGGTGGGGTAGCAATCAGCCCCAGCATTTT. The encoded protein is CSARWGSNQPQHF.

This clonotype was picked up a small number of times. The V gene is TRBV5-5, the J gene TRBJ2-7; D uncertain. This CDR3 comprises 13 residues. Trimming removed 0 bases from V and 1 base from J, with 5 bases in between. Germline V CDR1 and CDR2: SGHKS, YYEKEE (reference sequence). The CDR3 DNA follows: TGTGCCAGCAGCTTGGCGGTGTCCTACGAGCAGTACTTC. This codes for CASSLAVSYEQYF.

There are a few counts of this clonotype. The chain is built from TRBV5-1 and TRBJ1-1, with D possibly being TRBD1 (5 bases). This CDR3 has 14 residues. The germline CDR1 and CDR2 sequences are SGHRS and YFSETQ. Trimming stripped 3 bases from V and 0 bases from J, with 9 bases between. For the CDR3, the DNA is TGCGCCAGCAGCTGGACAAGACTGAACACTGAAGCTTTCTTT. Its protein product is CASSWTRLNTEAFF. Filled out from reference TRBV5-1 and TRBJ1-1, the complete variable domain reads KAGVTQTPRYLIKTRGQQVTLSCSPISGHRSVSWYQQTPGQGLQFLFEYFSETQRNKGNFPGRFSGRQFSNSRSEMNVSTLELGDSALYLCASSWTRLNTEAFFGQGTRLTVV.

This clonotype was detected a few times. The rearrangement uses TRBV18 and TRBJ2-3, with D unresolved. Germline lookup yields CDR1 KGHSH and CDR2 LQKENI. Deletions cut 2 bases from V and 4 bases from J, with 10 bases between. The CDR3 loop spans 14 amino acids. The CDR3 loop reads CASSPGPQADTQYF. The CDR3 DNA is TGTGCCAGCTCACCAGGGCCCCAGGCAGATACGCAGTATTTT.

This clonotype has more than one count but fewer than ten. The V gene is TRBV28, the J gene TRBJ2-6, with D possibly TRBD1 on 5 matching bases. This CDR3 is 17 amino acids long. V was cut by 3 bases and J by 0 bases, with 12 bases left in between. Germline loops: CDR1 MDHEN, CDR2 SYDVKM. The CDR3 DNA sequence: TGTGCCAGCAGTTTGGCAGGGCTTCGCTCTGGGGCCAACGTCCTGACTTTC. Amino acids: CASSLAGLRSGANVLTF.

The rearrangement uses TRBV12-3 or TRBV12-4 and TRBJ2-3; a weak D match, TRBD2 (6 bases). This CDR3 has 17 residues. Trimming cost V 6 bases and J 0 bases, with 19 bases left between them. The CDR3, as DNA: TGTGCCAGCAGCCCCCGGTCGGGGGAGGTCAGCACAGATACGCAGTATTTT. Translation gives CASSPRSGEVSTDTQYF.

This chain uses TRBV6-6 with TRBJ1-1; 10 bases map to TRBD1. Germline V gives CDR1 MNHNY, CDR2 SVGAGI (reference sequence). This CDR3 is 13 amino acids long. J was trimmed by 6 bases and V by 2 bases; bases with no gene match: 0. The CDR3 region has the DNA TGTGCCAGCAGTTACGGACAGGGGGCTGAAGCTTTCTTT. Translating it yields CASSYGQGAEAFF.

Only one count was recorded for this clonotype. The chain joins TRBV29-1 to TRBJ2-5, with a weak D call TRBD2 (5 bases). V was pared by 2 bases and J by 2 bases, with 12 bases between. Germline CDR1 SQVTM, CDR2 ANQGSEA. This CDR3 comprises 14 residues. CDR3 residues: CSVERERVQETQYF. CDR3 nucleotide sequence: TGCAGCGTTGAACGGGAAAGGGTGCAAGAGACCCAGTACTTC. Using reference TRBV29-1 and TRBJ2-5 for the parts outside the CDR3, the full variable domain is SAVISQKPSRDICQRGTSLTIQCQVDSQVTMMFWYRQQPGQSLTLIATANQGSEATYESGFVIDKFPISRPNLTFSTLTVSNMSPEDSSIYLCSVERERVQETQYFGPGTRLLVL.

The chain links TRBV10-3 to TRBJ1-1, with 7 bases aligning to TRBD1. Trimming took 3 bases from V and 0 from J; bases not matched to a gene: 7. The CDR3 is 16 residues long. Germline CDR1 reads ENHRY; CDR2 reads SYGVKD. CDR3 coding DNA: TGTGCCATCAGTGAAGGCAGGGGGAGCATGAACACTGAAGCTTTCTTT. This translates into CAISEGRGSMNTEAFF.

The rearrangement joins TRBV3-1 to TRBJ2-2; 12 bases map to TRBD2. V lost 3 bases, J lost 0 bases, and 8 bases stayed unmatched. Per germline, CDR1 LGHDT and CDR2 YNNKEL (reference sequence). The CDR3 sequence is 19 residues long. The CDR3 loop reads CASSHLLLAGGPNTGELFF. CDR3 bases: TGTGCCAGCAGCCACCTCCTACTAGCGGGGGGACCGAACACCGGGGAGCTGTTTTTT. Combining the CDR3 with reference TRBV3-1 and TRBJ2-2 gives the whole variable domain DTAVSQTPKYLVTQMGNDKSIKCEQNLGHDTMYWYKQDSKKFLKIMFSYNNKELIINETVPNRFSPKSPDKAHLNLHINSLELGDSAVYFCASSHLLLAGGPNTGELFFGEGSRLTVL.

This clonotype has a handful of counts. The chain carries TRBV7-9 and TRBJ2-1; TRBD2 matches 8 bases. The CDR3 loop spans 17 amino acids. After removal of 4 bases from V and 2 bases from J, the junction contained 10 bases not matched to a gene. Germline loops: CDR1 SEHNR, CDR2 FQNEAQ (reference sequence). CDR3 in amino acids: CASSSSPPGLAYNEQFF. In DNA form, the CDR3 reads TGTGCCAGCAGCTCTTCGCCTCCGGGACTAGCCTACAATGAGCAGTTCTTC.

This clonotype was detected a few times. The chain is built from TRBV5-4 and TRBJ2-3, with 11 positions matching TRBD1. CDR1 and CDR2 (germline): SGHNT, YYREEE (reference sequence). V was pared by 3 bases and J by 6 bases, with 3 bases of the junction left unmatched. The CDR3 has 14 residues. In DNA, the CDR3 is TGTGCCAGCAGCTGGACAGGGGGCCGCGATACGCAGTATTTT. As protein: CASSWTGGRDTQYF. The full variable domain, with the rest looked up from reference TRBV5-4 and TRBJ2-3, is ETGVTQSPTHLIKTRGQQVTLRCSSQSGHNTVSWYQQALGQGPQFIFQYYREEENGRGNFPPRFSGLQFPNYSSELNVNALELDDSALYLCASSWTGGRDTQYFGPGTRLTVL.

This clonotype was observed a few times. The CDR3 loop is CASSPGLAGGPNEQFF. The DNA for the CDR3 is TGCGCCAGCAGCCCTGGACTAGCGGGAGGGCCGAATGAGCAGTTCTTC. The chain couples TRBV4-1 to TRBJ2-1; the match to TRBD2 covers 15 bases. The CDR3 is made up of 16 amino acids. Germline trimming cut 4 bases from V and 7 bases from J; bases unmatched to any gene: 5. CDR1 and CDR2 (germline): MGHRA, YSYEKL.

This clonotype has a handful of counts. The rearrangement joins TRBV12-3 or TRBV12-4 to TRBJ2-1, with TRBD1 matching over 7 bases. V dropped 8 bases and J dropped 1; count of bases not matched to a gene: 11. The CDR3 totals 16 residues. CDR3 sequence (DNA): TGTGCCAGCGTACCCCAGGGGGAGACTTCCTACAATGAGCAGTTCTTC. Translated: CASVPQGETSYNEQFF.

This rearrangement joins TRBV6-5 to TRBJ1-6; the D is unclear. Trimming pared 2 bases from V and 10 bases from J, leaving 6 bases between. CDR1 is MNHEY and CDR2 is SVGAGI in the germline V gene. This CDR3 region has 12 residues. As DNA, the CDR3 is TGTGCCAGCAGTTACGTTGGCTCACCCCTCCACTTT. Its protein product is CASSYVGSPLHF.

This chain's CDR3 is CASSFEERDETQYF. Written as DNA, the CDR3 is TGCGCCAGCAGCTTTGAGGAGAGGGACGAGACCCAGTACTTC. V and J are TRBV5-1 and TRBJ2-5, with D perhaps given as TRBD1 or TRBD2 (5 bases each). Germline V gene lookup returns CDR1 SGHRS and CDR2 YFSETQ. The CDR3 covers 14 residues. The ends were cut back, 2 bases at V and 5 bases at J, with 13 bases in the middle.

The V and J genes are TRBV28 and TRBJ2-7; possible D gene TRBD2, 6 bases. Trimming cost V 4 bases and J 0 bases, with 16 bases left between them. Germline lookup yields CDR1 MDHEN and CDR2 SYDVKM. This CDR3 contains 16 residues. CDR3 sequence reads: CASSSEGFADSYEQYV. The CDR3 nucleotides read TGTGCCAGCAGTTCGGAGGGGTTTGCGGACTCCTACGAGCAGTACGTC.

The V gene is TRBV10-3, the J gene TRBJ2-1; the match to TRBD1 covers 7 bases. The CDR3 spans 13 residues. The V gene end was trimmed by 7 bases and the J gene end by 3 bases; junction bases not matched to a gene: 3. Per the germline V gene, CDR1 is ENHRY and CDR2 is SYGVKD. As DNA, the CDR3 is TGTGCCATCACCAGGGACAGCTACAATGAGCAGTTCTTC. This gives the protein CAITRDSYNEQFF.

J is TRBJ2-3 and V is TRBV20-1; 8 bases map to TRBD2. V gave up 0 bases and J gave up 7 bases; unmatched junction bases: 9. The germline gives CDR1 DFQATT, CDR2 SNEGSKA (reference sequence). This CDR3 has 15 amino acids. This CDR3 is CSARDRRGGPNTQYF. The DNA of the CDR3 is TGCAGTGCTAGAGATCGACGGGGGGGGCCCAATACGCAGTATTTT.

This clonotype was detected only a few times. The CDR3 bases are TGTGCCTGCAGTTCACCCAACTCGACAGGGGTGAGCTCCTACGAGCAGTACGTC. This encodes CACSSPNSTGVSSYEQYV. V gene TRBV12-3 or TRBV12-4 combines with J gene TRBJ2-7; TRBD1 matches at 8 bases. The CDR3 spans 18 residues.

J is TRBJ2-3 and V is TRBV7-9; D not resolved. Germline CDR1 reads SEHNR; CDR2 reads FQNEAQ (reference sequence). V lost 0 bases and J lost 7, with 17 bases in between. There are 16 residues in the CDR3. Here the CDR3 reads CASSLAGSQAGYTQYF. As DNA, the CDR3 is TGTGCCAGCAGCTTAGCGGGCTCGCAGGCCGGTTATACGCAGTATTTT.

This sequence joins TRBV3-1 and TRBJ2-5, with 10 bases identical to TRBD1. The CDR3 is 14 residues long. The germline V gene encodes CDR1 LGHDT and CDR2 YNNKEL (reference sequence). With 5 bases clipped from V and 4 bases from J, the junction kept 4 bases outside the gene matches. The CDR3 sequence: CASSRQGARETQYF. CDR3 coding DNA: TGTGCCAGCAGCAGACAGGGGGCGAGAGAGACCCAGTACTTC.

J is TRBJ2-5 and V is TRBV10-3, with D hard to call. Trimming left V 10 bases short and J 5 bases short, with 17 bases between. The CDR3 is 13 residues long. Germline loops: CDR1 ENHRY, CDR2 SYGVKD. The DNA of the CDR3 is TGTGCCACCAAAATACCCGGGTGGGAGACCCAGTACTTC. The encoded protein is CATKIPGWETQYF.

This clonotype was counted only a few times. The chain is built from TRBV10-3 and TRBJ1-1, with TRBD1 as a possible D gene (5 bases). CDR3 length: 17 amino acids. V lost 4 bases and J lost 1, with 19 bases in between. From germline, CDR1 is ENHRY and CDR2 SYGVKD. CDR3 loop: CAISVRPDGGRNTEAFF. For the CDR3, the DNA is TGTGCCATCAGTGTGCGCCCCGATGGGGGGAGGAACACTGAAGCTTTCTTT.